This TCR beta chain was identified in a study of T cell changes during pregnancy in multiple sclerosis. TCRdb's copy holds only in-frame clones and misses some; the assay was immunoSEQ multiplex PCR. The sample yields some 60,000 clones, about 91% seen once. This clone appeared a single time. The receptor was derived from a female donor with multiple sclerosis, enrolled in a pregnancy study. This specimen was CD4+ T cells from peripheral blood mononuclear cells, taken in the first trimester of pregnancy.

CDR3 sequence (DNA): TGTGCCAGCAGCCAAACAGGGAACTATGGCTACACCTTC. Protein: CASSQTGNYGYTF. This sequence joins TRBV5-4 and TRBJ1-2; TRBD1 is a possible D gene (6 bases). The V gene lost 4 bases and the J gene lost 2 bases, with 9 bases spanning the gap. CDR3 length: 13 amino acids. Germline V gene data show CDR1 as SGHNT and CDR2 as YYREEE (reference sequence). Supplemented by reference TRBV5-4 and TRBJ1-2, the full variable domain reads ETGVTQSPTHLIKTRGQQVTLRCSSQSGHNTVSWYQQALGQGPQFIFQYYREEENGRGNFPPRFSGLQFPNYSSELNVNALELDDSALYLCASSQTGNYGYTFGSGTRLTVV.